These 3 T cell receptor beta chains originate from one sample sequenced in a study of shared clonotypes between healthy human individuals. Data came from immunoSEQ multiplex PCR; TCRdb stores just in-frame clones and leaves some out. This sample has hundreds of thousands of clones; 55% to 75% occur once, and the top ten carry about 1.8%. Sequencing was performed on memory CD4+ T cells sorted from blood. Specified subset: CD45RA-negative fraction. These receptors were collected from a woman in her thirties in good health.

This sequence joins TRBV27 and TRBJ2-7; D might be TRBD1 or TRBD2, each matching 5 bases. The CDR3 runs 16 residues. Germline V gene sequence: CDR1 MNHEY, CDR2 SMNVEV (reference sequence). V was pared by 4 bases and J by 3 bases, with 19 bases between. CDR3 coding DNA: TGTGCCAGCAGTTACCGGGGACCTACAGGCCGCTACGAGCAGTACTTC. Translating gives CASSYRGPTGRYEQYF.

This chain joins TRBV19 and TRBJ2-1, with TRBD2 matching over 13 bases. Germline CDR1 and CDR2: LNHDA and SQIVND (reference sequence). Trimming at V came to 5 bases and at J to 2 bases, leaving 3 bases not matched to a gene. This CDR3 is 16 amino acids long. The CDR3 DNA is TGTGCCAGTAGTTCCGGACTAGCGGGGGCCTACAATGAGCAGTTCTTC. This gives the protein CASSSGLAGAYNEQFF.

The V call is TRBV9, the J call TRBJ2-7, with D perhaps TRBD1 (6 bases). The CDR3 runs to 15 residues. The V and J ends lost 2 bases and 3 bases respectively, with 15 bases between them. Germline lookup yields CDR1 SGDLS and CDR2 YYNGEE. The CDR3 DNA reads as TGTGCCAGCAGCGTGGGGCAGGGGATTTTCTACGAGCAGTACTTC. This sequence encodes CASSVGQGIFYEQYF.